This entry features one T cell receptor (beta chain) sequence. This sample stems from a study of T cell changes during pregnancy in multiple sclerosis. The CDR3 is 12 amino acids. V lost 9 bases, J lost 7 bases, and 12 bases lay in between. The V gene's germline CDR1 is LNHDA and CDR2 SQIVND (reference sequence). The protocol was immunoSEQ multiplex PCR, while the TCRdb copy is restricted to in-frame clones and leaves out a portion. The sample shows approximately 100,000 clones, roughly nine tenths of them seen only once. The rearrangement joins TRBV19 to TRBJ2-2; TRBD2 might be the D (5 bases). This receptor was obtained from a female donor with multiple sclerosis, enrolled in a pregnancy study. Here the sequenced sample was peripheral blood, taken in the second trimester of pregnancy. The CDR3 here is CASGERVGELFF. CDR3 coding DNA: TGTGCCAGCGGGGAGCGTGTCGGGGAGCTGTTTTTT. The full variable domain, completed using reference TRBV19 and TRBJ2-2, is DGGITQSPKYLFRKEGQNVTLSCEQNLNHDAMYWYRQDPGQGLRLIYYSQIVNDFQKGDIAEGYSVSREKKESFPLTVTSAQKNPTAFYLCASGERVGELFFGEGSRLTVL.